This entry lists 8 T cell receptor beta chains sequenced from one sample in a study of CD8+ T cells in alopecia areata. Following RNA extraction, reverse transcription yielded cDNA that acted as the sequencing template. Here immunoSEQ multiplex PCR was the method, and the copy in TCRdb shows in-frame clones only, minus some. The profile covers roughly 200,000 clones, with roughly 63% appearing a single time and over 1.5% taken by the ten largest. This specimen consisted of CD4+ T cells sorted from blood, obtained at week 0. These receptors all stem from a human donor with alopecia areata.

In DNA form, the CDR3 reads TGTGCCAGCGACCGGGACGGAAACTATGGCTACACCTTC. This encodes CASDRDGNYGYTF. V and J are TRBV9 and TRBJ1-2; D perhaps matches TRBD1 (5 bases). This CDR3 has 13 amino acids. V was clipped by 7 bases and J by 2 bases, with 12 bases between them. CDR1 and CDR2 (germline): SGDLS, YYNGEE.

The sample holds a few counts of this clone. Within the sample, other DNA sequences also encode this same CDR3. The gene calls are TRBV7-2 and TRBJ2-5; D remains ambiguous. Trimming left V 5 bases short and J 0 bases short, with 7 bases between. The CDR3 is 13 amino acids. Germline V gene sequence: CDR1 SGHTA, CDR2 FQGNSA. Written as DNA, the CDR3 is TGTGCCAGCAGCCTACAATACCAAGAGACCCAGTACTTC. Protein product: CASSLQYQETQYF.

The chain employs TRBV10-3 and TRBJ2-7, with D possibly being TRBD1 (5 bases). V shed 7 bases and J shed 3 bases, with 10 bases lying between them. The CDR3 has 12 residues. Germline values: CDR1 ENHRY, CDR2 SYGVKD. In nucleotides, the CDR3 is TGTGCCATCAAGGACACATACTACGAGCAGTACTTC. Its translation: CAIKDTYYEQYF.

CDR3 sequence: CASRGTPNTGELFF. CDR3 sequence (DNA): TGTGCCAGCAGAGGGACACCGAACACCGGGGAGCTGTTTTTT. The V call is TRBV2, the J call TRBJ2-2, with a weak D call TRBD1 (6 bases). Germline V gene sequence: CDR1 SNHLY, CDR2 FYNNEI. The CDR3 has 14 residues. The V end was cut by 6 bases, the J end by 0 bases, with 8 bases between.

Only a few counts were recorded for this clone. V is TRBV29-1 and J is TRBJ1-1; weak D call: TRBD1 (5 bases). This CDR3 contains 12 residues. Germline assignment: CDR1 SQVTM and CDR2 ANQGSEA. Trimming cost V 7 bases and J 1 base, with 10 bases left between them. The CDR3 loop is CSAGAGNTEAFF. DNA for the CDR3: TGCAGCGCCGGGGCCGGGAACACTGAAGCTTTCTTT.

The gene calls are TRBV28 and TRBJ2-1, with D tentatively TRBD1 or TRBD2 (6 bases each). V was shortened by 7 bases and J by 5 bases, with 12 bases between the two germline ends. CDR1 is MDHEN, CDR2 SYDVKM, per germline. The CDR3 has 13 amino acids. This CDR3 reads CASKRGRDNEQFF. The DNA for the CDR3 is TGTGCCAGCAAACGGGGGCGGGACAATGAGCAGTTCTTC.

The count of this clone is one. V usage is TRBV29-1 and J usage is TRBJ2-3; D unclear. The germline gives CDR1 SQVTM, CDR2 ANQGSEA. V lost 4 bases and J 2 bases, leaving 7 bases between the germline ends. This CDR3 contains 12 residues. CDR3 region: CSVVGNTDTQYF. CDR3 in DNA: TGCAGCGTTGTAGGGAACACAGATACGCAGTATTTT.

This chain links TRBV12-5 with TRBJ2-1, with TRBD2 as a possible D gene (7 bases). Per the germline V gene, CDR1 is LGHNT and CDR2 is FRNRAP. V shed 0 bases and J shed 2 bases, with 14 bases lying between them. CDR3 length: 17 residues. For the CDR3, the DNA is TGTGCTAGTGGTTTGGTACTGGGGCGGGGGCCCTACAATGAGCAGTTCTTC. It yields the protein CASGLVLGRGPYNEQFF.